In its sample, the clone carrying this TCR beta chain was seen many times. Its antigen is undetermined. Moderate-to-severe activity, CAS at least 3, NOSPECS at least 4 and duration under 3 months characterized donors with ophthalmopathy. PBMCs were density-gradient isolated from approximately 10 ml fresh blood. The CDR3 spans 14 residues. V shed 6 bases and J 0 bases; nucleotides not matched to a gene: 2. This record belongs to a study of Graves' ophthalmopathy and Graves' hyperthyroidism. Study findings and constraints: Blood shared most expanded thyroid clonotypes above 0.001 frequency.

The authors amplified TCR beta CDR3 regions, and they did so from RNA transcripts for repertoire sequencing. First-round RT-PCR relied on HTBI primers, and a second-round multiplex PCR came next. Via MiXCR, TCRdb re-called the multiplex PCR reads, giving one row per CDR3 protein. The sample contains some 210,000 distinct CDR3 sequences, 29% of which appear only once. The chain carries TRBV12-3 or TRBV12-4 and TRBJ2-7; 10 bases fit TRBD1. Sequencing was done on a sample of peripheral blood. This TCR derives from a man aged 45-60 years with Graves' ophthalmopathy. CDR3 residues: CASRRQGASYEQYF. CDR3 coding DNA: TGTGCCAGCAGAAGACAGGGGGCCTCCTACGAGCAGTACTTC.